Listed below are T cell receptor beta chains from one sample, sequenced in a study of neurological immune-mediated disorders. TCRdb itself ran the 5' RACE reads through MiXCR, one entry per CDR3 protein. In the table there are some 54,000 distinct CDR3 sequences, around 10% of which are singletons. The sequencing sample was made of PBMCs. These TCRs come from a male donor with HTLV-1-associated myelopathy (HAM/TSP). Both conserved end residues are part of each CDR3. The D gene is left open where the match is weak. Clone size, where shown, is once, few, many, or a class for clones that have expanded.

D gene: -
V gene: TRBV19
J gene: TRBJ1-5
clone size: many
CDR3 protein: CASSILGTGGNQPQHF
CDR3 DNA: TGTGCCAGTAGTATCTTAGGCACTGGTGGGAATCAGCCCCAGCATTTT

D gene: -
V gene: TRBV18
J gene: TRBJ1-1
clone size: many
CDR3 protein: CASSSLQTIRDTEAFF
CDR3 DNA: TGTGCCAGCTCATCTTTACAGACAATCAGGGACACTGAAGCTTTCTTT

D gene: -
V gene: TRBV20-1
J gene: TRBJ2-2
clone size: few
CDR3 protein: CSASGRGANTGELFF
CDR3 DNA: TGCAGTGCTAGCGGGCGGGGTGCGAACACCGGGGAGCTGTTTTTT

D gene: -
V gene: TRBV7-8
J gene: TRBJ1-6
clone size: many
CDR3 protein: CASSPLENPYNSPLHF
CDR3 DNA: TGTGCCAGCAGCCCTCTAGAAAACCCATATAATTCACCCCTCCACTTT

D gene: TRBD1
V gene: TRBV7-9
J gene: TRBJ2-1
clone size: many
CDR3 protein: CASRVNRGNEQFF
CDR3 DNA: TGTGCCAGCAGGGTTAACAGGGGCAATGAGCAGTTCTTC

D gene: TRBD1
V gene: TRBV5-1
J gene: TRBJ2-3
clone size: -
CDR3 protein: CASSEQGISTDTQYF
CDR3 DNA: TGCGCCAGCAGCGAACAGGGGATAAGCACAGATACGCAGTATTTT

D gene: TRBD2
V gene: TRBV10-3
J gene: TRBJ2-7
clone size: many
CDR3 protein: CAISEGLAGSYEQYF
CDR3 DNA: TGTGCCATCAGTGAGGGACTAGCGGGCTCCTACGAGCAGTACTTC

D gene: TRBD2
V gene: TRBV7-7
J gene: TRBJ2-1
clone size: -
CDR3 protein: CASSLGTSSSNEQFF
CDR3 DNA: TGTGCCAGCAGCTTAGGGACTAGCTCCTCCAATGAGCAGTTCTTC

D gene: -
V gene: TRBV11-2
J gene: TRBJ2-2
clone size: -
CDR3 protein: CASNNVRNTGELFF
CDR3 DNA: TGTGCCAGCAATAATGTACGGAACACCGGGGAGCTGTTTTTT

D gene: TRBD1
V gene: TRBV29-1
J gene: TRBJ1-6
clone size: many
CDR3 protein: CSVRTGGGFGSPLHF
CDR3 DNA: TGCAGCGTTCGTACAGGGGGGGGGTTTGGTTCACCCCTCCACTTT

D gene: TRBD2
V gene: TRBV19
J gene: TRBJ2-2
clone size: many
CDR3 protein: CASKAGAANTGELFF
CDR3 DNA: TGTGCCAGTAAGGCGGGAGCCGCGAACACCGGGGAGCTGTTTTTT

D gene: TRBD1
V gene: TRBV12-3/TRBV12-4
J gene: TRBJ1-2
clone size: -
CDR3 protein: CASSLEGTANYGYTF
CDR3 DNA: TGTGCCAGCAGTTTAGAAGGGACAGCTAACTATGGCTACACCTTC

D gene: -
V gene: TRBV5-8
J gene: TRBJ1-2
clone size: many
CDR3 protein: CASSFGQAPNYGYTF
CDR3 DNA: TGTGCCAGCAGCTTCGGGCAGGCGCCAAACTATGGCTACACCTTC

D gene: TRBD2
V gene: TRBV7-3
J gene: TRBJ2-1
clone size: many
CDR3 protein: CASSHGLAGGNEQFF
CDR3 DNA: TGTGCCAGCAGCCACGGACTAGCGGGGGGCAATGAGCAGTTCTTC

D gene: -
V gene: TRBV10-3
J gene: TRBJ2-1
clone size: many
CDR3 protein: CATDKGGRSYNEQFF
CDR3 DNA: TGTGCCACCGACAAGGGGGGACGCTCCTACAATGAGCAGTTCTTC

D gene: TRBD1
V gene: TRBV24-1
J gene: TRBJ1-5
clone size: many
CDR3 protein: CATSDSGDRYNQPQHF
CDR3 DNA: TGTGCCACCAGTGATTCGGGGGACAGATACAATCAGCCCCAGCATTTT

D gene: -
V gene: TRBV5-1
J gene: TRBJ2-3
clone size: many
CDR3 protein: CASSPGFRSTDTQYF
CDR3 DNA: TGCGCCAGCAGCCCCGGTTTCAGAAGCACAGATACGCAGTATTTT

D gene: TRBD2
V gene: TRBV20-1
J gene: TRBJ2-5
clone size: many
CDR3 protein: CSASERGGPETQYF
CDR3 DNA: TGCAGTGCTAGCGAGCGGGGGGGCCCCGAGACCCAGTACTTC

D gene: TRBD1
V gene: TRBV20-1
J gene: TRBJ2-7
clone size: many
CDR3 protein: CSATGQRTYEQYF
CDR3 DNA: TGCAGTGCCACGGGACAGAGGACCTACGAGCAGTACTTC

D gene: -
V gene: TRBV5-6
J gene: TRBJ1-2
clone size: many
CDR3 protein: CASSFTGRVDGYTF
CDR3 DNA: TGTGCCAGCAGCTTTACCGGACGAGTAGATGGCTACACATTC

D gene: -
V gene: TRBV5-6
J gene: TRBJ2-7
clone size: many
CDR3 protein: CASSFAVSYEQYF
CDR3 DNA: TGTGCCAGCAGCTTCGCTGTCTCCTACGAGCAGTACTTC

D gene: TRBD2
V gene: TRBV18
J gene: TRBJ2-7
clone size: many
CDR3 protein: CASSPPSGGPQQYF
CDR3 DNA: TGTGCCAGCTCACCTCCTAGCGGGGGCCCCCAGCAGTACTTC

D gene: -
V gene: TRBV25-1
J gene: TRBJ1-2
clone size: many
CDR3 protein: CASRGTGYHGYTF
CDR3 DNA: TGTGCCAGCAGGGGGACGGGATACCATGGCTACACCTTC

D gene: -
V gene: TRBV6-2/TRBV6-3
J gene: TRBJ1-4
clone size: many
CDR3 protein: CASSRQPRSEKLFF
CDR3 DNA: TGTGCCAGCAGCCGACAGCCTCGAAGTGAAAAACTGTTTTTT

D gene: -
V gene: TRBV30
J gene: TRBJ2-1
clone size: few
CDR3 protein: CAWNRGSGAYNEQFF
CDR3 DNA: TGTGCCTGGAACCGAGGTTCGGGGGCCTACAATGAGCAGTTCTTC

D gene: -
V gene: TRBV5-1
J gene: TRBJ2-1
clone size: many
CDR3 protein: CASSLGVAQGNEQFF
CDR3 DNA: TGCGCCAGCAGCTTGGGAGTAGCACAGGGCAATGAGCAGTTCTTC

D gene: -
V gene: TRBV10-3
J gene: TRBJ2-1
clone size: -
CDR3 protein: CAISEGQGEWNEQFF
CDR3 DNA: TGTGCCATCAGTGAGGGGCAGGGAGAATGGAATGAGCAGTTCTTC

D gene: TRBD1
V gene: TRBV7-2
J gene: TRBJ1-5
clone size: many
CDR3 protein: CASSLRDRAWPQHF
CDR3 DNA: TGTGCCAGCAGCTTACGGGACAGGGCATGGCCCCAGCATTTT

D gene: TRBD2
V gene: TRBV7-2
J gene: TRBJ2-5
clone size: -
CDR3 protein: CASSFSGQETQYF
CDR3 DNA: TGTGCCAGCAGCTTTAGCGGGCAAGAGACCCAGTACTTC

D gene: TRBD2
V gene: TRBV7-8
J gene: TRBJ2-2
clone size: many
CDR3 protein: CASSWPRLTSENTGELFF
CDR3 DNA: TGTGCCAGCAGCTGGCCTCGGTTGACTAGCGAGAACACCGGGGAGCTGTTTTTT

D gene: TRBD1
V gene: TRBV6-6
J gene: TRBJ1-2
clone size: many
CDR3 protein: CVSSYGVGQGDYGYTF
CDR3 DNA: TGTGTCAGCAGTTACGGGGTCGGACAGGGGGACTATGGCTACACCTTC

D gene: -
V gene: TRBV29-1
J gene: TRBJ2-4
clone size: many
CDR3 protein: CSVGGDLAKNIQYF
CDR3 DNA: TGCAGCGTTGGGGGGGACCTAGCCAAAAACATTCAGTACTTC

D gene: -
V gene: TRBV4-3
J gene: TRBJ1-3
clone size: many
CDR3 protein: CASSQDMGSGNTIYF
CDR3 DNA: TGCGCCAGCAGCCAAGACATGGGATCTGGAAACACCATATATTTT

D gene: -
V gene: TRBV9
J gene: TRBJ2-7
clone size: many
CDR3 protein: CASSLGTSSSYEQYF
CDR3 DNA: TGTGCCAGCAGCTTAGGGACTTCCAGCTCCTACGAGCAGTACTTC

D gene: -
V gene: TRBV18
J gene: TRBJ2-4
clone size: many
CDR3 protein: CASSPEAAKNIQYF
CDR3 DNA: TGTGCCAGCTCACCCGAAGCAGCCAAAAACATTCAGTACTTC

D gene: -
V gene: TRBV6-6
J gene: TRBJ2-3
clone size: -
CDR3 protein: CASSYSVSGTDTQYF
CDR3 DNA: TGTGCCAGCAGTTACTCTGTCTCAGGCACAGATACGCAGTATTTT

D gene: -
V gene: TRBV6-2/TRBV6-3
J gene: TRBJ2-7
clone size: many
CDR3 protein: CASSSPGSSREQYF
CDR3 DNA: TGTGCCAGCAGTTCCCCGGGCAGCTCTCGCGAGCAGTACTTC

D gene: -
V gene: TRBV5-4
J gene: TRBJ1-1
clone size: many
CDR3 protein: CASSLGSGSTEAFF
CDR3 DNA: TGTGCCAGCAGCTTGGGATCAGGGAGCACTGAAGCTTTCTTT

D gene: -
V gene: TRBV6-5
J gene: TRBJ1-3
clone size: many
CDR3 protein: CASSYSSSGPLGNTIYF
CDR3 DNA: TGTGCCAGCAGTTACTCAAGCAGCGGCCCCCTTGGAAACACCATATATTTT

D gene: -
V gene: TRBV20-1
J gene: TRBJ1-1
clone size: many
CDR3 protein: CSAKQSEAFF
CDR3 DNA: TGCAGTGCTAAACAGTCGGAAGCTTTCTTT

D gene: -
V gene: TRBV6-5
J gene: TRBJ2-5
clone size: -
CDR3 protein: CASSYLPQGIETQYF
CDR3 DNA: TGTGCCAGCAGTTACCTCCCCCAGGGTATAGAGACCCAGTACTTC

D gene: -
V gene: TRBV5-6
J gene: TRBJ2-3
clone size: many
CDR3 protein: CASSSNPGNTQYF
CDR3 DNA: TGTGCCAGCAGCTCCAACCCGGGAAATACGCAGTATTTT